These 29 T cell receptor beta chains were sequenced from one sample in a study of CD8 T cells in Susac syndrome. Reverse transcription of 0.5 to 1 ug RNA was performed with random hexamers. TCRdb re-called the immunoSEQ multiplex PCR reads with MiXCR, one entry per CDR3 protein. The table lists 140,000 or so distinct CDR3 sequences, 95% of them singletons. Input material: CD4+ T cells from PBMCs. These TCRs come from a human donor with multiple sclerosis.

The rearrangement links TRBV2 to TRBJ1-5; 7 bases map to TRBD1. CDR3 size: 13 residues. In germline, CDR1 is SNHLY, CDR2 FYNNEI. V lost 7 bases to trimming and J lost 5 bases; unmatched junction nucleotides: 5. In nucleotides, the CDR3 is TGTGCCAGCAATGGGGACAGTTATCAGCCCCAGCATTTT. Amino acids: CASNGDSYQPQHF. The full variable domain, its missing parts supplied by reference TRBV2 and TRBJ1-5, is EPEVTQTPSHQVTQMGQEVILRCVPISNHLYFYWYRQILGQKVEFLVSFYNNEISEKSEIFDDQFSVERPDGSNFTLKIRSTKLEDSAMYFCASNGDSYQPQHFGDGTRLSIL.

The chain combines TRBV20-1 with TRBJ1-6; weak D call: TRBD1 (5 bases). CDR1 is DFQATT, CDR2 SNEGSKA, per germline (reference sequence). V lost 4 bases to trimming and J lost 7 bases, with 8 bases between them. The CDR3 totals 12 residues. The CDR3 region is CSATGINSPLHF. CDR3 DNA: TGCAGTGCTACAGGGATAAATTCACCCCTCCACTTT.

The CDR3 loop reads CASSNVDRLETQYF. CDR3 DNA sequence: TGTGCCAGCAGCAACGTCGACCGTCTGGAGACCCAGTACTTC. J is TRBJ2-5 and V is TRBV6-6; D call uncertain. Between the trimmed V and J ends, which lost 6 bases and 5 bases, there was a span of 16 bases. Germline V gene data show CDR1 as MNHNY and CDR2 as SVGAGI (reference sequence). The length of the CDR3 is 14 residues.

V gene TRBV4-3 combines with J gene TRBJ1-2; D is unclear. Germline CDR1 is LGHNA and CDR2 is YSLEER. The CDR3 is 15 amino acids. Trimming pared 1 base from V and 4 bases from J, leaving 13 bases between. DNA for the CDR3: TGCGCCAGCAGCCAAGTAGTAGGAGACCTCTATGGCTACACCTTC. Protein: CASSQVVGDLYGYTF.

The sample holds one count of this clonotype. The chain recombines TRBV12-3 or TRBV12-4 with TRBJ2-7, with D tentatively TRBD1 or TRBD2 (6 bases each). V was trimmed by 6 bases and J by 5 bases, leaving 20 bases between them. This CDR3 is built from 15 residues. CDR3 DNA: TGTGCCAGCAGCCCCGAGGGGGGAGTCTACCACGAGCAGTACTTC. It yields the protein CASSPEGGVYHEQYF.

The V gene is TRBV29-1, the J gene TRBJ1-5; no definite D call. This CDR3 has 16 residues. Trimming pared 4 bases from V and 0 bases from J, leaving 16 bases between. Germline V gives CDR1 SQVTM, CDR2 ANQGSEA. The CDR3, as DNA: TGCAGCGTTGGGGCCTACTCCTTCCTTAGCAATCAGCCCCAGCATTTT. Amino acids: CSVGAYSFLSNQPQHF. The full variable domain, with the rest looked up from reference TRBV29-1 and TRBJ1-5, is SAVISQKPSRDICQRGTSLTIQCQVDSQVTMMFWYRQQPGQSLTLIATANQGSEATYESGFVIDKFPISRPNLTFSTLTVSNMSPEDSSIYLCSVGAYSFLSNQPQHFGDGTRLSIL.

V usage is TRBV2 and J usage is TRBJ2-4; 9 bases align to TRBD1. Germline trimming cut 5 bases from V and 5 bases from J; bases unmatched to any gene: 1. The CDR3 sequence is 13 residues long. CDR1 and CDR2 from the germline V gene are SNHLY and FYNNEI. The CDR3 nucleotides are TGTGCCAGCAGTCGGGACAGGGAAAACATTCAGTACTTC. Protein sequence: CASSRDRENIQYF.

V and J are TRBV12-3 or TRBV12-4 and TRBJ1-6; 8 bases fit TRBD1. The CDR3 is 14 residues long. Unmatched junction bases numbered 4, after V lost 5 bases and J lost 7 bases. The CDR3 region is CASSPGQANSPLHF. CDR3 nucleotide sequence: TGTGCCAGCAGTCCGGGACAGGCCAATTCACCCCTCCACTTT.

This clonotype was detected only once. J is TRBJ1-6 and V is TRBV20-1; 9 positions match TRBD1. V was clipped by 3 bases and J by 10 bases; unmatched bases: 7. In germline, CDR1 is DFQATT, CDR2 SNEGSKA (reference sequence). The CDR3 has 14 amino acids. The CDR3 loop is CSARGTGQRSPLHF. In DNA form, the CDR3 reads TGCAGTGCTAGGGGGACAGGGCAGCGATCACCCCTCCACTTT.

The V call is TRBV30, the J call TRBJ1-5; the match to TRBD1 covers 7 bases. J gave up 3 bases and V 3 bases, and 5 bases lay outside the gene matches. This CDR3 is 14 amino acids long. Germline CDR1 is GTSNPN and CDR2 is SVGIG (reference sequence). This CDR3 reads CAWRPGQNNQPQHF. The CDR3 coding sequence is TGTGCCTGGAGGCCGGGACAGAACAATCAGCCCCAGCATTTT.

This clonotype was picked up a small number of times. CDR3 amino acids: CASSPMKELFF. The CDR3 region has the DNA TGTGCCAGCAGTCCAATGAAAGAACTGTTTTTT. The rearrangement uses TRBV7-8 and TRBJ1-4; D unclear. Germline values: CDR1 SGHVS, CDR2 FQNEAQ. Trimming shortened V by 6 bases and J by 12 bases, and 11 bases separated the two germline ends. The CDR3 is 11 amino acids.

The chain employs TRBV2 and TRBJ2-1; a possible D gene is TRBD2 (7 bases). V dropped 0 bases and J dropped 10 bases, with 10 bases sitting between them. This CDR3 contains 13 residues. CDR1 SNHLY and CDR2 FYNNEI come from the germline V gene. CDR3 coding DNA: TGTGCCAGCAGTGAAGCGGGGGGGACAGAGCAGTTCTTC. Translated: CASSEAGGTEQFF.

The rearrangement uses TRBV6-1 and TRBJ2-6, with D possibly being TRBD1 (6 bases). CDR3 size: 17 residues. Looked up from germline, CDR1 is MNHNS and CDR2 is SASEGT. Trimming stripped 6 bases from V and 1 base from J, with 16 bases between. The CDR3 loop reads CASRPLDRRSGANVLTF. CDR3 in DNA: TGTGCCAGCAGACCTCTCGACAGGCGGTCTGGGGCCAACGTCCTGACTTTC.

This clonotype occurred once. CDR3 sequence (DNA): TGTGCCAGCAGCCGAGGGGGGGGGCTAGCCAAAAACATTCAGTACTTC. Protein product: CASSRGGGLAKNIQYF. The V gene is TRBV27, the J gene TRBJ2-4; maybe TRBD2 (7 bases). Trimming took off 6 bases at V and 0 bases at J, with 15 bases between the two ends. This CDR3 is built from 16 residues. Germline assignment: CDR1 MNHEY and CDR2 SMNVEV (reference sequence).

The CDR3 loop is CASSDSSASSYNEQFF. DNA of the CDR3: TGTGCCAGCAGTGACTCCAGCGCATCCTCCTACAATGAGCAGTTCTTC. This chain connects TRBV6-4 to TRBJ2-1; D unresolved. CDR1 and CDR2 from the germline V gene are MRHNA and SNTAGT. Trimming took off 0 bases at V and 0 bases at J, with 9 bases between the two ends. The CDR3 extends over 16 amino acids.

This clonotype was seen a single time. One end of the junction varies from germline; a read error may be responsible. This CDR3 reads CASSLRQGAYEQHF. The CDR3 nucleotides read TGTGCCAGCAGCTTGCGACAGGGGGCCTACGAGCAGCACTTC. The V and J genes are TRBV7-9 and TRBJ2-7; 10 bases match TRBD1. Germline lookup yields CDR1 SEHNR and CDR2 FQNEAQ (reference sequence). There are 14 residues in the CDR3.

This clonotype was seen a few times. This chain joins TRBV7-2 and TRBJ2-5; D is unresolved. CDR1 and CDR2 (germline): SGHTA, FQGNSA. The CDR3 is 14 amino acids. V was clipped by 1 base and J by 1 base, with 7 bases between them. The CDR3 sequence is CASSLGGAQETQYF. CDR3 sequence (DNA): TGTGCCAGCAGCTTAGGCGGAGCCCAAGAGACCCAGTACTTC. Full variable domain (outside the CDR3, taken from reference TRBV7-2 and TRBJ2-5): GAGVSQSPSNKVTEKGKDVELRCDPISGHTALYWYRQSLGQGLEFLIYFQGNSAPDKSGLPSDRFSAERTGGSVSTLTIQRTQQEDSAVYLCASSLGGAQETQYFGPGTRLLVL.

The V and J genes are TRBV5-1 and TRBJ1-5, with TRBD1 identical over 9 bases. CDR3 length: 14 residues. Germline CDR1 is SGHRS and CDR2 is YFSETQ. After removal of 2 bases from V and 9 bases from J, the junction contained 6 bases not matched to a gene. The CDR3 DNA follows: TGCGCCAGCAGCTTTACAGGGGGCACTTGGCCCCAGCATTTT. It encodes CASSFTGGTWPQHF.

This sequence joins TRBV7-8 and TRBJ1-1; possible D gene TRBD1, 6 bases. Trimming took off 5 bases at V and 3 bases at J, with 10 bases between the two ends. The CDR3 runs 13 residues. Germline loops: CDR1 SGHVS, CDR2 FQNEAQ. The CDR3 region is CASSETGDTEAFF. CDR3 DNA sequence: TGTGCCAGCAGCGAGACAGGCGACACTGAAGCTTTCTTT.

CDR3 sequence reads: CASSLADIYEQYF. In nucleotides, the CDR3 is TGTGCCAGCAGCTTAGCCGACATCTACGAGCAGTACTTC. The genes are TRBV7-9 and TRBJ2-7; no reliable D call. CDR3 size: 13 residues. Trimming cost V 0 bases and J 3 bases, with 6 bases left between them. Per germline, CDR1 SEHNR and CDR2 FQNEAQ (reference sequence).

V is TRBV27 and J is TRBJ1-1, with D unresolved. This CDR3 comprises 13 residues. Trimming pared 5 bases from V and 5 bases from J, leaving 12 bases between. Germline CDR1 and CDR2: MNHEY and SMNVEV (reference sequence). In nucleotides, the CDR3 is TGTGCCAGCAGTCCCCTGGGCGGGACTGAAGCTTTCTTT. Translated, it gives CASSPLGGTEAFF.

The DNA of the CDR3 is TGCGCCAGCAGCTTGGGACTAGCTTCCTACAATGAGCAGTTCTTC. Protein sequence: CASSLGLASYNEQFF. The rearrangement uses TRBV5-1 and TRBJ2-1, with TRBD2 matching 7 bases. Germline V gene lookup returns CDR1 SGHRS and CDR2 YFSETQ. The length of the CDR3 is 15 residues. V trimming: 0 bases; J trimming: 1 base; junction bases outside the gene matches: 1.

The CDR3 region is CASSRGQGAYNEQFF. The CDR3 DNA is TGTGCCAGCAGCCGCGGACAGGGGGCCTACAATGAGCAGTTCTTC. The V call is TRBV2, the J call TRBJ2-1, with 10 bases identical to TRBD1. V lost 6 bases to trimming and J lost 2 bases; unmatched junction nucleotides: 4. This CDR3 contains 15 residues. Germline V gene lookup returns CDR1 SNHLY and CDR2 FYNNEI.

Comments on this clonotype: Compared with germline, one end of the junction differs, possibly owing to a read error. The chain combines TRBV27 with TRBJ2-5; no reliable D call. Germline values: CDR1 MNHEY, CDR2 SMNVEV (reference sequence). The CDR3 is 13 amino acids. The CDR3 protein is CASSLVLQATQYF. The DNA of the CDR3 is TGTGCCAGCAGTCTAGTACTACAAGCGACCCAGTACTTC.

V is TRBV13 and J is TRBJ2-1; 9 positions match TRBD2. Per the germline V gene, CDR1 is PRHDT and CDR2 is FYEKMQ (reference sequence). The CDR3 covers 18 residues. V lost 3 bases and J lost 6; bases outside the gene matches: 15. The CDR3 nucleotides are TGTGCCAGCAGCTTGGGCAGGGACAGAGCGGGGGGCGTCAATGAGCAGTTCTTC. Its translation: CASSLGRDRAGGVNEQFF.

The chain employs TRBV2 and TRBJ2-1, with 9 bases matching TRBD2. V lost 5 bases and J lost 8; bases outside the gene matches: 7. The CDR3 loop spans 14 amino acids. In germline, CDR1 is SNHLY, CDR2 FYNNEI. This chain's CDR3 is CASSPSGVRDEQFF. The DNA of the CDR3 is TGTGCCAGCAGTCCTAGCGGGGTGAGGGATGAGCAGTTCTTC.

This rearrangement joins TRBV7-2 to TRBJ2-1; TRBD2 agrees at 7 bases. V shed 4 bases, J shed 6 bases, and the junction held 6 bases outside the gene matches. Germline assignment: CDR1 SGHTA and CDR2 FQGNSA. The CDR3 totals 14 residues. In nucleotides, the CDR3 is TGTGCCAGCAGCTCCGGGACTATCCCCAATGAGCAGTTCTTC. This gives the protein CASSSGTIPNEQFF.

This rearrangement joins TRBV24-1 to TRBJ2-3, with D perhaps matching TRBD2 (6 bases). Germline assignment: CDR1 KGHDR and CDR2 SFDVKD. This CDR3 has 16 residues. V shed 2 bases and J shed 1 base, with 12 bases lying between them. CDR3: CATSDSTLARTDTQYF. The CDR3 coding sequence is TGTGCCACCAGTGATTCGACTCTAGCGCGCACAGATACGCAGTATTTT.

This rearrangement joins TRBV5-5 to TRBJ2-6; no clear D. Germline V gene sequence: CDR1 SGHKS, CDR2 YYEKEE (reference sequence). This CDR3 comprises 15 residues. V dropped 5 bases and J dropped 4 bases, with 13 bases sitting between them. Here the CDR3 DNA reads TGTGCCAGCAGGAGCGCCCCAGCCGGGGCCAACGTCCTGACTTTC. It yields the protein CASRSAPAGANVLTF.